The 19 T cell receptor beta chains presented below share a single source sample, sequenced in a study of read filtering for tumor transcriptome and immune sequencing (dated by TCRdb to 2020 to 2021). Instrument on record: Illumina HiSeq 4000. TCR libraries were built from 400 to 450 ng RNA with the Immunoverse kit, using molecular barcoded adaptors covering alpha/delta and beta/gamma chains. TCRdb's own reprocessing of the public reads used fastp at Q25 and MiXCR and kept productive beta chains. Each entry is one CDR3 protein sequence, shown with its most common DNA and genes. In all, the sample holds roughly 56,000 distinct CDR3 sequences, and about 19% of those were seen once. The ten largest clones capture about 14% of the sample. Specimen: a population of CD138-negative cells sorted from bone marrow. The cell subset or site label corresponds to: bone marrow mononuclear cells depleted of CD138+ plasma/myeloma cells by negative magnetic selection. All receptors come from a donor at least 40 years old with multiple myeloma.

As regards this clonotype: Being one base from a much bigger clone, this may be a read error. The chain couples TRBV30 to TRBJ1-4; D is ambiguous. This CDR3 has 14 amino acids. V lost 2 bases and J lost 3, with 10 bases in between. Germline lookup yields CDR1 GTSNPN and CDR2 SVGIG (reference sequence). CDR3 DNA: TGTGCCTGGAGTCTTTGGAGCTCTAATGAAAAACTGTTTTTT. This sequence encodes CAWSLWSSNEKLFF.

This clonotype was seen a few times. In DNA, the CDR3 is TGTGCCAGCAGCTCCCGGGATTGGGATCAGCCCCAGCATTTT. Translating it yields CASSSRDWDQPQHF. V and J are TRBV7-9 and TRBJ1-5; D uncertain. This CDR3 comprises 14 residues. CDR1 and CDR2 (germline): SEHNR, FQNEAQ (reference sequence). Deletions cut 4 bases from V and 5 bases from J, with 12 bases between. The full variable domain, completed using reference TRBV7-9 and TRBJ1-5, is DTGVSQNPRHKITKRGQNVTFRCDPISEHNRLYWYRQTLGQGPEFLTYFQNEAQLEKSRLLSDRFSAERPKGSFSTLEIQRTEQGDSAMYLCASSSRDWDQPQHFGDGTRLSIL.

The chain uses TRBV7-8 and TRBJ2-1; D uncertain. The CDR3 is 14 residues long. Germline V gene data show CDR1 as SGHVS and CDR2 as FQNEAQ. V was pared by 11 bases and J by 7 bases, with 21 bases between. The CDR3 region has the DNA TGTGCCTCCCGTAGGGCTTTTGAGTCAAATGAGCAGTTCTTC. It yields the protein CASRRAFESNEQFF.

At least ten counts were recorded for this clonotype. Since a much larger clone is just one base distant, this may be a read error. The gene calls are TRBV7-9 and TRBJ2-1; D remains ambiguous. The CDR3 is 11 amino acids. V lost 0 bases and J lost 9, with 3 bases in between. Germline V gene data show CDR1 as SEHNR and CDR2 as FQNEAQ (reference sequence). CDR3 coding DNA: TGTGCCAGCAGCTTAGCGTGTGAGCAGTTCTTC. Protein product: CASSLACEQFF.

This clonotype was counted a few times. The J gene is TRBJ2-5, the V gene TRBV4-1; unclear D gene. The V gene's germline CDR1 is MGHRA and CDR2 YSYEKL. The CDR3 totals 13 residues. Trimming took off 3 bases at V and 2 bases at J, with 7 bases between the two ends. Here the CDR3 DNA reads TGCGCCAGCAGCCAGCGTGAGCAAGAGACCCAGTACTTC. Translated: CASSQREQETQYF.

In its sample, this clonotype was seen many times. CDR3 amino acids: CASSSPFGTGNTEAFF. The DNA of the CDR3 is TGTGCCAGCAGCTCCCCCTTCGGGACAGGGAACACTGAAGCTTTCTTT. The rearrangement uses TRBV9 and TRBJ1-1; 8 bases align to TRBD1. CDR1 is SGDLS and CDR2 is YYNGEE in the germline V gene. Trimming took 4 bases from V and 1 from J; bases not matched to a gene: 9. There are 16 residues in the CDR3.

This clonotype has at least ten counts. This chain links TRBV12-3 or TRBV12-4 with TRBJ1-2; no clear D. V shed 5 bases and J shed 2 bases, with 6 bases lying between them. The CDR3 has 12 amino acids. In DNA, the CDR3 is TGTGCCAGCAGTGCAACGAACTATGGCTACACCTTC. Its protein is CASSATNYGYTF.

The chain combines TRBV4-2 with TRBJ1-5, with TRBD1 matching over 7 bases. The CDR3 has 17 amino acids. Losses at the gene ends were 0 bases for V and 6 bases for J; bases not matched to a gene: 11. From germline, CDR1 is LGHNA and CDR2 YNFKEQ. The DNA of the CDR3 is TGTGCCAGCAGCCAAGACGGGGGACAGAGCTTTAGTCAGCCCCAGCATTTT. Translation gives CASSQDGGQSFSQPQHF.

This clonotype showed up just a few times. The rearrangement joins TRBV12-5 to TRBJ1-3, with D unclear. V shed 4 bases and J shed 2 bases, with 6 bases lying between them. The germline V gene encodes CDR1 LGHNT and CDR2 FRNRAP. This CDR3 has 13 residues. CDR3 sequence: CASGSDPGNTIYF. The CDR3 nucleotides read TGTGCTAGTGGTTCCGATCCTGGAAACACCATATATTTT.

The sample holds many counts of this clonotype. This chain uses TRBV19 with TRBJ1-4; tentatively, D is TRBD1 (6 bases). V lost 6 bases to trimming and J lost 5 bases, with 13 bases between them. This CDR3 contains 14 residues. Germline-derived CDR1 and CDR2 are LNHDA and SQIVND (reference sequence). The CDR3 coding sequence is TGTGCCAGTAGCGGGAAAACAGGGAATGAAAAACTGTTTTTT. Its translation: CASSGKTGNEKLFF.

The table lists this clonotype with many counts. V gene TRBV2 combines with J gene TRBJ2-3, with 7 nucleotides matching TRBD2. From germline, CDR1 is SNHLY and CDR2 FYNNEI. This CDR3 contains 14 residues. J lost 4 bases, V lost 6 bases, and 7 bases had no gene match. CDR3 coding DNA: TGTGCCAGCAGCGATGGACTAGTACCAGATACGCAGTATTTT. As protein: CASSDGLVPDTQYF.

This clonotype was counted at least ten times. This chain uses TRBV4-1 with TRBJ2-5; TRBD2 matches at 13 bases. V dropped 3 bases and J dropped 2; count of bases not matched to a gene: 21. CDR1 is MGHRA and CDR2 is YSYEKL in the germline V gene. The CDR3 consists of 22 residues. CDR3 bases: TGCGCCAGCAGCCAGAGTACAGCCGCGGGACTAGCGGGGTCCGAGCATCAAGAGACCCAGTACTTC. Translation gives CASSQSTAAGLAGSEHQETQYF.

By share, this clonotype counts as medium-sized (0.01 to 0.1%). The J gene is TRBJ2-7, the V gene TRBV6-1; D might be TRBD1 (6 bases). Germline values: CDR1 MNHNS, CDR2 SASEGT. The CDR3 covers 12 residues. With 9 bases removed from V and 2 bases from J, the gap between germline ends came to 11 bases. As DNA, the CDR3 is TGTGCCAGTCGGACAGCTGCCTACGAGCAGTACTTC. It is translated as CASRTAAYEQYF.

Ten or more counts support this clonotype. The chain joins TRBV28 to TRBJ2-1; 8 bases fit TRBD1. This CDR3 comprises 15 residues. Germline CDR1 reads MDHEN; CDR2 reads SYDVKM. J gave up 6 bases and V 5 bases, and 9 bases lay outside the gene matches. The CDR3 DNA is TGTGCCAGCAGTACTCAGGGGGCAGGAGGCAATGAGCAGTTCTTC. This codes for CASSTQGAGGNEQFF.

In regard to this clonotype: Being one base from a much bigger clone, this may be a read error. The rearrangement links TRBV20-1 to TRBJ2-5; TRBD2 might be the D (6 bases). Germline V CDR1 and CDR2: DFQATT, SNEGSKA (reference sequence). CDR3 size: 13 residues. The DNA of the CDR3 is TGCAGTGCTATAATGGCGGGGTCAGAGGCCCAGTACTTC. As protein: CSAIMAGSEAQYF.

This clonotype was observed many times. The chain uses TRBV20-1 and TRBJ2-1, with TRBD2 matching 14 bases. The ends lost 0 bases at V and 3 bases at J; junction bases unmatched: 4. CDR1 and CDR2 (germline): DFQATT, SNEGSKA (reference sequence). This CDR3 is 17 amino acids long. DNA for the CDR3: TGCAGTGCTAGAGATTTCGGGACTAGCGGGAGCTACAATGAGCAGTTCTTC. This encodes CSARDFGTSGSYNEQFF.

This clonotype was detected many times. The rearrangement uses TRBV12-3 or TRBV12-4 and TRBJ1-5; D remains unclear. This CDR3 is built from 13 residues. The V end lost 1 base, the J end lost 7 bases, and 8 bases lay between the germline ends. The CDR3 spells CASSLDPTQPQHF. In DNA form, the CDR3 reads TGTGCCAGCAGTTTAGACCCGACCCAGCCCCAGCATTTT.

The sample holds many counts of this clonotype. This chain connects TRBV19 to TRBJ2-7, with D unclear. V was cut by 5 bases and J by 2 bases, with 13 bases left in between. The CDR3 has 14 amino acids. Germline V gene lookup returns CDR1 LNHDA and CDR2 SQIVND (reference sequence). The CDR3 nucleotides are TGTGCCAGTAGTCGTCCTCCGCCGGCCTACGAGCAGTACTTC. Translating it yields CASSRPPPAYEQYF.

This clonotype appeared many times. The gene calls are TRBV6-2 or TRBV6-3 and TRBJ2-2; D unclear. Germline CDR1 and CDR2: MNHEY and SVGEGT. This CDR3 is built from 18 residues. V was pared by 3 bases and J by 2 bases, with 19 bases between. Here the CDR3 reads CASSYLASQSVNTGELFF. DNA for the CDR3: TGTGCCAGCAGTTATCTTGCGAGTCAGAGTGTCAACACCGGGGAGCTGTTTTTT.